The sample holds many counts of the clone carrying this T cell receptor beta chain. Its antigen is unknown. V was shortened by 2 bases and J by 4 bases, with 8 bases between the two germline ends. CDR3 length: 13 residues. Germline CDR1 is SGHTA and CDR2 is FQGNSA. A single record per CDR3 protein comes from TCRdb applying MiXCR to the reads. The sample includes about 500,000 distinct CDR3 sequences, roughly a third of them seen just once. This record belongs to a study of T cell repertoires in cytomegalovirus infection. Study information: Alongside well-studied HLA-B-restricted CMV epitopes, recently identified HLA-C-restricted CMV epitopes were also used. Shared public TCR beta signatures pointed to both CMV infection and a matching HLA type. Study-level points and caveats: Ex vivo responses were dominated by HLA-C-restricted CMV-specific TCR beta clonotypes. The study identified carriers of CMV plus the relevant HLA from cumulative public TCR beta family frequency.

Source: cultured PBMCs, taken from culture after CMV antigen stimulation. The origin of this receptor is a human donor in good health (CMV status not recorded). Some clones in this sample may be carry-over from other donors' samples. V and J are TRBV7-2 and TRBJ2-5; D not certain. CDR3 residues: CASSLSYRETQYF. The CDR3 bases are TGTGCCAGCAGCTTAAGCTACCGAGAGACCCAGTACTTC. The full variable domain, with the rest looked up from reference TRBV7-2 and TRBJ2-5, is GAGVSQSPSNKVTEKGKDVELRCDPISGHTALYWYRQSLGQGLEFLIYFQGNSAPDKSGLPSDRFSAERTGGSVSTLTIQRTQQEDSAVYLCASSLSYRETQYFGPGTRLLVL.